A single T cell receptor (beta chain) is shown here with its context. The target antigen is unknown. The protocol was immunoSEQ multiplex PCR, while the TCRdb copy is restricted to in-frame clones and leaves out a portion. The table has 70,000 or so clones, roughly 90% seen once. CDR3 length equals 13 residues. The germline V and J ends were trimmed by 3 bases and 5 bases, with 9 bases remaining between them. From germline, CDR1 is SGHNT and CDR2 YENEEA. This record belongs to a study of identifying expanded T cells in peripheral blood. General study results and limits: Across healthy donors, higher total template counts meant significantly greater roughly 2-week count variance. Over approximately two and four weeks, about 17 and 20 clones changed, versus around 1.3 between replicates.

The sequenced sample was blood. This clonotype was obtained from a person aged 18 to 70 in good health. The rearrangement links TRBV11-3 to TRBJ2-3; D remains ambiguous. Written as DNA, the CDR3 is TGTGCCAGCAGCTTTTCCCCGGGAGATACGCAGTATTTT. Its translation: CASSFSPGDTQYF.